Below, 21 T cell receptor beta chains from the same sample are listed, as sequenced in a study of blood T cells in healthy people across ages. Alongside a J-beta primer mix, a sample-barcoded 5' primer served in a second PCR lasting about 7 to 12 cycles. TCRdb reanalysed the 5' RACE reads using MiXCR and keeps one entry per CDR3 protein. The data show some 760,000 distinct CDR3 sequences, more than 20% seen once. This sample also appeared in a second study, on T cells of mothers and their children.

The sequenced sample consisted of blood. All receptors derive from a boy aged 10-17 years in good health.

The CDR3 reads CASSLGGARETQYF. CDR3 bases: TGCGCCAGCAGCTTGGGCGGGGCGCGGGAGACCCAGTACTTC. The chain links TRBV5-1 to TRBJ2-5; tentative D call: TRBD2 (6 bases). This CDR3 has 14 residues. The germline V gene has CDR1 SGHRS and CDR2 YFSETQ. Deletions cut 0 bases from V and 5 bases from J, with 11 bases between.

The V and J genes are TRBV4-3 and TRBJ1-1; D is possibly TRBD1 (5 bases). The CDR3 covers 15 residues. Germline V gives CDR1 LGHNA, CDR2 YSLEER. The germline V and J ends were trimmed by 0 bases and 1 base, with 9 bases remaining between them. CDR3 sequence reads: CASSQEGGKNTEAFF. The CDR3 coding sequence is TGCGCCAGCAGCCAAGAGGGGGGAAAGAACACTGAAGCTTTCTTT.

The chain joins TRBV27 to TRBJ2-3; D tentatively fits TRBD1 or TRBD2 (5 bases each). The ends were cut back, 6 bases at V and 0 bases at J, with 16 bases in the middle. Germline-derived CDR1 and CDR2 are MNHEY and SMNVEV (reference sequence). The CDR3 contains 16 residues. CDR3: CASSVVTGTSTDTQYF. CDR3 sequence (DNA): TGTGCCAGCAGCGTAGTAACCGGGACCAGCACAGATACGCAGTATTTT.

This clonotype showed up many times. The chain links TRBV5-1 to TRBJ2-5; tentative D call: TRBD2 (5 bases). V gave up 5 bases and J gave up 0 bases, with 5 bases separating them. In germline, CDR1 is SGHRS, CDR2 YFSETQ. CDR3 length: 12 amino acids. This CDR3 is CASRRDQETQYF. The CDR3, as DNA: TGCGCCAGCAGGAGGGACCAAGAGACCCAGTACTTC.

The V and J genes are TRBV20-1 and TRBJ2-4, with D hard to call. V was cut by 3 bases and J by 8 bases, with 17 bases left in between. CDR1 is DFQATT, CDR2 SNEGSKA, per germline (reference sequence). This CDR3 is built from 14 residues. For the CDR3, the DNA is TGCAGTGCTAGGGGTTGGATGGGTGGGGACATTCAGTACTTC. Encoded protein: CSARGWMGGDIQYF.

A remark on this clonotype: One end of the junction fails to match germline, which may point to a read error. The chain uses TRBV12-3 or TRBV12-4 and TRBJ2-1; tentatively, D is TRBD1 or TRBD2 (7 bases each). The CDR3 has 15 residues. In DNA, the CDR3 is TGCGCCAGCAGGGGGGGACGGTTTTCCTACAATGAGCAGTTCTTC. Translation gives CASRGGRFSYNEQFF.

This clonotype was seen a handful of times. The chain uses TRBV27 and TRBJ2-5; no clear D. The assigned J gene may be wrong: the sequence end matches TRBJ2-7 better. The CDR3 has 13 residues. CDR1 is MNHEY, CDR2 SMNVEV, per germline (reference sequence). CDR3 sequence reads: CASSLGYPYEQYF. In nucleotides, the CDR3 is TGTGCCAGCAGTTTAGGCTATCCCTACGAGCAGTACTTC.

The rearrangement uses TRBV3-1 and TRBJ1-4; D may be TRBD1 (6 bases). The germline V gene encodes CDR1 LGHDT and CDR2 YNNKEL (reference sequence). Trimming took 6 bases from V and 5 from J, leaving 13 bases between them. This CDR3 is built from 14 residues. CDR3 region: CASRGAAKNEKLFF. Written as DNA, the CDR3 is TGTGCCAGCAGGGGGGCCGCTAAGAATGAAAAACTGTTTTTT.

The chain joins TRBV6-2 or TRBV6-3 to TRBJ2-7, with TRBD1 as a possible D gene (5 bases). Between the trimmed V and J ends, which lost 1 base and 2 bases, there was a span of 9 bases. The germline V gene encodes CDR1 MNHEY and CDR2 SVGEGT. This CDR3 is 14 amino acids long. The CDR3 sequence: CASSYWGLTYEQYF. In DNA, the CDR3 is TGTGCCAGCAGTTACTGGGGCCTAACCTACGAGCAGTACTTC.

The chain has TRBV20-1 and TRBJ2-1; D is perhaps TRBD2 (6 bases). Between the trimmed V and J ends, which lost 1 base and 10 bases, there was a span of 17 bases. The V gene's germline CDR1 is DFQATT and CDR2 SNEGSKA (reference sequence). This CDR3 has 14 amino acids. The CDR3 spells CSARGLGTSMEQFF. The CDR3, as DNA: TGCAGTGCTAGAGGTCTAGGGACTTCAATGGAGCAGTTCTTC.

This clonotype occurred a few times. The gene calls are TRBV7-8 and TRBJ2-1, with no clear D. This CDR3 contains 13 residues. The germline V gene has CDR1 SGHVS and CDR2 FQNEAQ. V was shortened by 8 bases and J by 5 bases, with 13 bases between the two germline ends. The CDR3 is CASGGPVNNEQFF. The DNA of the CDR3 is TGTGCCAGCGGCGGACCGGTAAACAATGAGCAGTTCTTC.

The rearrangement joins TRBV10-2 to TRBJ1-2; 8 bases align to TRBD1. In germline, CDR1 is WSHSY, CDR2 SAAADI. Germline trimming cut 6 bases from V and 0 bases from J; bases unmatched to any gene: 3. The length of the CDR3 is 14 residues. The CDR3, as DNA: TGCGCCAGCAGGCCAGGGGGCACTAACTATGGCTACACCTTC. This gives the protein CASRPGGTNYGYTF.

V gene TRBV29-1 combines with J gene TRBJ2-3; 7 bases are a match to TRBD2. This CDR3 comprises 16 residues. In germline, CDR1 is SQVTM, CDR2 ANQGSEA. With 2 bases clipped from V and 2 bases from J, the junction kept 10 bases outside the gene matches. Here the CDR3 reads CSVESTASGYTDTQYF. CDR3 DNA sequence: TGCAGCGTTGAATCCACAGCTAGCGGATACACAGATACGCAGTATTTT.

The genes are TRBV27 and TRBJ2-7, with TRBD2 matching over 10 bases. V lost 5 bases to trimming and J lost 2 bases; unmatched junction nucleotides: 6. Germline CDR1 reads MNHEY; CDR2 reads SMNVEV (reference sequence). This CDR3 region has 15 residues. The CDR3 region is CASSQRGGNTYEQYF. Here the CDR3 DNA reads TGTGCCAGCAGTCAGCGGGGGGGGAATACCTACGAGCAGTACTTC.

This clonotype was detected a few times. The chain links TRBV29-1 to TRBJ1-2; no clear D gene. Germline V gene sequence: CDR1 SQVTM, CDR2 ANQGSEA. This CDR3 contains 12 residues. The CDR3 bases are TGCCGAAGCGGGGAGCCGGGTTACGGCTACACCTTC. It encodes CRSGEPGYGYTF.

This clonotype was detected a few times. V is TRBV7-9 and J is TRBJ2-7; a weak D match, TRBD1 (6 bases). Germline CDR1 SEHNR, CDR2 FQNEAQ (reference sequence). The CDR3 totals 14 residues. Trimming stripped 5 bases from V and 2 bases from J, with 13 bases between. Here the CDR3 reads CASSGRTATYEQYF. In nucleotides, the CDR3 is TGTGCCAGCAGCGGCCGGACAGCAACCTACGAGCAGTACTTC.

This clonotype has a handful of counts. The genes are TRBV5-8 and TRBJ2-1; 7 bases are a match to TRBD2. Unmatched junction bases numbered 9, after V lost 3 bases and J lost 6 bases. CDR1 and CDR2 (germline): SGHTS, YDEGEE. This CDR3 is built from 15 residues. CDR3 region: CASSSKRGLRNEQFF. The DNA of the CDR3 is TGTGCCAGCAGCTCAAAGCGGGGTCTACGCAATGAGCAGTTCTTC.

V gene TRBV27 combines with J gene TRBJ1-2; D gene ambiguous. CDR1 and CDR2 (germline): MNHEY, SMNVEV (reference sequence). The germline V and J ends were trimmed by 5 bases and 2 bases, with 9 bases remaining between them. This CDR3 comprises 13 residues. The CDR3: CASSPYKNYGYTF. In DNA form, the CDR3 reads TGTGCCAGCAGTCCCTACAAGAACTATGGCTACACCTTC.

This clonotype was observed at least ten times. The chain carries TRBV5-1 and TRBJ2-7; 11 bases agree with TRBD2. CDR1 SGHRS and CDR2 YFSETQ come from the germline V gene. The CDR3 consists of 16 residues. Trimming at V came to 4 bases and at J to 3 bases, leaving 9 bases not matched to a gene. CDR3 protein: CASSPRRLAGNYEQYF. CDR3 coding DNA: TGCGCCAGCAGCCCACGTCGACTAGCGGGGAACTACGAGCAGTACTTC.

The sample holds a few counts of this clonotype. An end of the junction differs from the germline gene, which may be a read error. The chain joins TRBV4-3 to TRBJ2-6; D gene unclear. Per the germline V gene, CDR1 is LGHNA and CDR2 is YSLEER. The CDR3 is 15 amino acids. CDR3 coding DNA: TGCGCCAGCAACCAAGATAGCAGGGGGGCCAACGTCCTGACTTTC. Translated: CASNQDSRGANVLTF.

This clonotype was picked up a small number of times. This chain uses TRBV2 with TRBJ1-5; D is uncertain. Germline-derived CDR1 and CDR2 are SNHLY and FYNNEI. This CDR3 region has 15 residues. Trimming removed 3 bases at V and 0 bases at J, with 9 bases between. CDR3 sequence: CASSDAQVSNQPQHF. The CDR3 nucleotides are TGTGCCAGCAGTGATGCGCAGGTTAGCAATCAGCCCCAGCATTTT.